This record looks at one T cell receptor beta chain sequence and its context. This clone occurred a few times. The antigen it binds to is not known. It has no much larger one-base neighbor in the sample; base qualities were not kept. Looking up the germline V gene yields CDR1 SGHTA and CDR2 FQGNSA. The junction shows trimming of 5 bases on V and 2 bases on J, plus 10 bases between the germline ends. The CDR3 runs 13 residues from the cysteine to the phenylalanine. The kept DNA is CDR3 alone, 39 bases in frame from the first base. From each donor, a single peripheral blood sample of around 120 mL on average was drawn into heparinised tubes. A BD FACSAria II and a panel including CD45RO, CCR7, CD25, CD127, CD95 and CD27 were used to sort naive, central memory, regulatory and stem cell-like memory CD4+ T cells. A purity above 98% was achieved for all sorted populations. PBMCs were isolated immediately by Lymphoprep density gradient centrifugation and stained directly without culture. So that batch effects would be minimized, each experiment stained and sorted samples in pairs, pairing one healthy donor with one patient.

This entry comes from a study of beta chain features in type 1 diabetes (dated by TCRdb to 2016 to 2019). With regard to the full study: No differences in mean age, gender distribution, total cell number or subset yield were found between patients and healthy donors. A total of around 110,000,000 sorted cells were examined across all samples, and RNA yield correlated strongly with the number of cells per subset. The study compared TCRB repertoires of sorted circulating CD4+ T cell subsets between recently diagnosed type 1 diabetes patients and matched healthy donors. Regulatory and stem cell-like memory subsets were isolated from only 8 patients and roughly 8 healthy donors, whereas naive and central memory subsets came from all 30 or so donors. What the authors observed across the whole study: Type 1 diabetes patients showed a moderate but significant shortening of TCRB CDR3 length in all four CD4+ subsets. PCR might favor shorter templates, but patient and control samples were amplified and corrected together, so any skew would affect both groups equally. Because cDNA rather than genomic DNA was sequenced, highly expressing activated cells could have been over-represented, although no difference in activation and CD3 levels was found between groups. Because the HLA sub-analyses included only small numbers of individuals, any influence of HLA type on TCRB rearrangement was left unresolved. Fewer insertions and more nucleotide deletions at VDJ recombination sites were observed in patients with type 1 diabetes, implying thymic rearrangement abnormalities. Naive, central memory and regulatory TCRB repertoires appeared more similar among patients than among healthy donors.

The High Capacity cDNA Reverse Transcription Kit was used to reverse transcribe all of the isolated RNA, meaning that expressed TCRB transcripts were what got sequenced. Deep immunoSEQ sequencing was applied to naive, central memory and regulatory T cell samples, giving an average of around 3.4 million total reads per sample. Sorted cells were lysed in RLT buffer, and RNA was extracted using DNase-treated RNeasy Micro or Mini kits according to cell number. To prevent cross-contamination, every cell subset was processed on its own, while patient and healthy donor samples were processed together. The immunoSEQ multiplex PCR was used to amplify TCRB sequences from cDNA, generating 87-bp fragments that spanned the CDR3 region. Amplicons were sequenced on the Illumina HiSeq platform. The study's processing was this. Synthetic template baselines were used to correct PCR bias computationally, reads within Hamming distance 2 were collapsed, and singletons that could not be merged were discarded. Reads were aligned against IMGT so that V, D and J genes, CDR3 length and insertions or deletions at six rearrangement sites could be assigned. Within each subset, clonotype counts were normalized to sorted cell number, after which true diversity and Gini coefficients were computed with the tcR R package. The overlap coefficient, calculated on TCRB nucleotide sequences, was used to measure repertoire sharing. As a proxy for the pre-selection repertoire, out-of-frame TCRB sequences from naive cells were analyzed. What TCRdb holds here is the immuneACCESS table cut down to in-frame rearrangements. Part of the clones is not present; checked against another copy, under half of the missing clones reflect an unresolved V gene, and the others are unexplained. V, J and clone size are those of that table, while D and trimming were read from the DNA. The sample profile shows 640,000 or so clones; over 10% of them were found once. Of the sample, 0.02% to 0.025% falls within the top ten clones.

The specimen was naive CD4+ T cells from blood. The sample's cell subset or site label, decoded: true naive CD4+ T cells. The TCR sequence derives from a man aged 18 to 30 with type 1 diabetes. The rearranged segments are TRBV7-2 and TRBJ2-7, and possibly TRBD2, on 5 matching bases. The nucleotide sequence is given as TGTGCCAGCAGCCCCACCGGGGCCTACGAGCAGTACTTC. This codes for CASSPTGAYEQYF. The CDR3, completed at both ends by the reference TRBV7-2 and TRBJ2-7 genes, gives the full variable domain GAGVSQSPSNKVTEKGKDVELRCDPISGHTALYWYRQSLGQGLEFLIYFQGNSAPDKSGLPSDRFSAERTGGSVSTLTIQRTQQEDSAVYLCASSPTGAYEQYFGPGTRLTVT.